What follows are 27 T cell receptor beta chains derived from one specimen sequenced in a study of glioma-infiltrating T cells after dendritic cell vaccination. Here immunoSEQ multiplex PCR was the method, and the copy in TCRdb shows in-frame clones only, minus some. The repertoire holds roughly 100,000 clones, with about 84% as singletons. Sequencing used blood, obtained before dendritic cell vaccination. All receptors come from a human donor with glioblastoma.

This clone appeared a single time. This chain joins TRBV25-1 and TRBJ2-3, with 8 bases matching TRBD2. From germline, CDR1 is MGHDK and CDR2 SYGVNS. After removal of 8 bases from V and 5 bases from J, the junction contained 12 bases not matched to a gene. The CDR3 is made up of 15 amino acids. The CDR3 DNA reads as TGTGCCAGCGCCCCGGCTAGCGGGTCTTTAGATACGCAGTATTTT. The encoded protein is CASAPASGSLDTQYF.

CDR3 coding DNA: TGTGCCAGCAGCGTCTTAGCGGGAGGGCCGGGGAATGAGCAGTTCTTC. Its translation is CASSVLAGGPGNEQFF. This rearrangement joins TRBV9 to TRBJ2-1, with TRBD2 matching over 11 bases. Germline-derived CDR1 and CDR2 are SGDLS and YYNGEE. Germline trimming cut 2 bases from V and 7 bases from J; bases unmatched to any gene: 8. The CDR3 runs 16 residues.

This clone was detected only once. CDR3 in DNA: TGTGCCAGCAGCTTCTGGGAGAACGGGACCGGGGAGCTGTTTTTT. Translation gives CASSFWENGTGELFF. The V call is TRBV7-9, the J call TRBJ2-2; D is perhaps TRBD2 (5 bases). V shed 3 bases and J shed 5 bases, with 13 bases lying between them. This CDR3 region has 15 residues. Germline V gene sequence: CDR1 SEHNR, CDR2 FQNEAQ (reference sequence).

This clone was seen a single time. CDR3 residues: CASSQDPRRESSYEQYF. The CDR3 nucleotides read TGTGCCAGCAGCCAAGACCCCCGGCGGGAGTCCTCCTACGAGCAGTACTTC. This chain joins TRBV4-2 and TRBJ2-7; 7 bases fit TRBD2. Per germline, CDR1 LGHNA and CDR2 YNFKEQ. J was trimmed by 0 bases and V by 0 bases; bases with no gene match: 8. The CDR3 extends over 17 amino acids.

This chain links TRBV15 with TRBJ1-2, with a weak D call TRBD1 (6 bases). The V end lost 0 bases, the J end lost 6 bases, and 14 bases lay between the germline ends. The CDR3 is 15 amino acids. Germline assignment: CDR1 LNHNV and CDR2 YYDKDF (reference sequence). CDR3 amino acids: CATSRDPTGTHGYTF. The CDR3 DNA is TGTGCCACCAGCAGAGATCCCACAGGGACGCATGGCTACACCTTC. The complete variable domain, with remaining parts taken from reference TRBV15 and TRBJ1-2, reads DAMVIQNPRYQVTQFGKPVTLSCSQTLNHNVMYWYQQKSSQAPKLLFHYYDKDFNNEADTPDNFQSRRPNTSFCFLDIRSPGLGDTAMYLCATSRDPTGTHGYTFGSGTRLTVV.

The rearrangement uses TRBV19 and TRBJ1-3; TRBD1 matches 10 bases. V shed 7 bases, J shed 4 bases, and the junction held 7 bases outside the gene matches. CDR1 LNHDA and CDR2 SQIVND come from the germline V gene (reference sequence). The CDR3 runs to 15 residues. CDR3 region: CASKDRGQWGNTIYF. The CDR3 region has the DNA TGTGCCAGTAAAGACAGGGGGCAGTGGGGAAACACCATATATTTT. Together with reference TRBV19 and TRBJ1-3, the CDR3 gives the full variable domain: DGGITQSPKYLFRKEGQNVTLSCEQNLNHDAMYWYRQDPGQGLRLIYYSQIVNDFQKGDIAEGYSVSREKKESFPLTVTSAQKNPTAFYLCASKDRGQWGNTIYFGEGSWLTVV.

On this clone itself: An end of the junction differs from the germline gene, which may be a read error. The chain couples TRBV29-1 to TRBJ2-1, with D possibly matching TRBD1 (6 bases). Germline V gene data show CDR1 as SQVTM and CDR2 as ANQGSEA. The CDR3 runs 13 residues. The CDR3 sequence: CSVVGDGDKEQFF. The DNA for the CDR3 is TGCAGCGTTGTCGGAGATGGGGACAAGGAGCAGTTCTTC.

This chain connects TRBV10-1 to TRBJ2-2, with 16 bases lining up with TRBD2. Per the germline V gene, CDR1 is WNHNN and CDR2 is SYGVQD (reference sequence). This CDR3 is 17 amino acids long. Trimming removed 7 bases from V and 4 bases from J; junction bases left unmatched: 6. The CDR3 DNA is TGCGCCAGCACCCCGGGACTAGCGGGGGGGCCCACCGGGGAGCTGTTTTTT. This encodes CASTPGLAGGPTGELFF.

The rearrangement joins TRBV6-5 to TRBJ2-7; D not resolved. This CDR3 has 14 residues. V was shortened by 6 bases and J by 0 bases, with 12 bases between the two germline ends. Germline-derived CDR1 and CDR2 are MNHEY and SVGAGI. As DNA, the CDR3 is TGTGCCAGCAGCCCGACCCCTAGCTCCTACGAGCAGTACTTC. Protein: CASSPTPSSYEQYF.

The rearrangement joins TRBV5-1 to TRBJ1-4; TRBD1 might be the D (6 bases). Germline V gene data show CDR1 as SGHRS and CDR2 as YFSETQ. Trimming pared 3 bases from V and 8 bases from J, leaving 17 bases between. The CDR3 totals 15 residues. This chain's CDR3 is CASSSYGGPEEKLFF. The CDR3 bases are TGCGCCAGCAGCTCATACGGGGGGCCGGAGGAAAAACTGTTTTTT.

The gene calls are TRBV7-3 and TRBJ2-2; D remains unclear. Germline V gene sequence: CDR1 SGHTA, CDR2 FQGTGA. The CDR3 is 12 residues long. The germline V and J ends were trimmed by 4 bases and 6 bases, with 6 bases remaining between them. Here the CDR3 reads CASSSPAGELFF. The CDR3 DNA follows: TGTGCCAGCAGCTCTCCGGCCGGGGAGCTGTTTTTT.

CDR3 sequence (DNA): TGTGCCAGCAGCCCAAAGGGAGCGGGAGTAAAGACCGGGGAGCTGTTTTTT. It codes for CASSPKGAGVKTGELFF. The genes are TRBV11-3 and TRBJ2-2; 8 positions agree with TRBD2. The CDR3 runs 17 residues. J gave up 5 bases and V 5 bases, and 13 bases lay outside the gene matches. The germline CDR1 and CDR2 sequences are SGHNT and YENEEA. The variable domain in full, completed from reference TRBV11-3 and TRBJ2-2, reads EAGVVQSPRYKIIEKKQPVAFWCNPISGHNTLYWYLQNLGQGPELLIRYENEEAVDDSQLPKDRFSAERLKGVDSTLKIQPAELGDSAVYLCASSPKGAGVKTGELFFGEGSRLTVL.

This rearrangement joins TRBV4-2 to TRBJ1-5; D is unresolved. V lost 1 base and J 2 bases, leaving 3 bases between the germline ends. The CDR3 spans 13 residues. Germline V CDR1 and CDR2: LGHNA, YNFKEQ. CDR3 region: CASSQAGNQPQHF. For the CDR3, the DNA is TGTGCCAGCAGCCAAGCGGGCAATCAGCCCCAGCATTTT.

This chain connects TRBV5-5 to TRBJ2-7; perhaps TRBD2 as D (5 bases). The germline V and J ends were trimmed by 5 bases and 3 bases, with 12 bases remaining between them. The CDR3 is 13 amino acids. Germline CDR1 reads SGHKS; CDR2 reads YYEKEE (reference sequence). CDR3 residues: CASRAGRGYEQYF. The CDR3 DNA reads TGTGCCAGCAGGGCGGGTCGGGGCTACGAGCAGTACTTC. The full variable domain, its missing parts supplied by reference TRBV5-5 and TRBJ2-7, is DAGVTQSPTHLIKTRGQQVTLRCSPISGHKSVSWYQQVLGQGPQFIFQYYEKEERGRGNFPDRFSARQFPNYSSELNVNALLLGDSALYLCASRAGRGYEQYFGPGTRLTVT.

The gene calls are TRBV19 and TRBJ2-1; 7 bases are shared with TRBD2. There are 17 residues in the CDR3. CDR1 is LNHDA and CDR2 is SQIVND in the germline V gene (reference sequence). The ends lost 5 bases at V and 3 bases at J; junction bases unmatched: 13. Here the CDR3 reads CASSSIYSSGHYNEQFF. In DNA form, the CDR3 reads TGTGCCAGTAGTTCAATATATTCTAGCGGCCACTACAATGAGCAGTTCTTC.

The rearrangement links TRBV27 to TRBJ2-3; D is uncertain. Trimming took off 0 bases at V and 3 bases at J, with 4 bases between the two ends. Germline V gene lookup returns CDR1 MNHEY and CDR2 SMNVEV (reference sequence). The CDR3 contains 13 residues. The CDR3 DNA follows: TGTGCCAGCAGTTTATCTTCTACAGATACGCAGTATTTT. Translated, it gives CASSLSSTDTQYF.

This clone was detected only a few times. V is TRBV18 and J is TRBJ1-3; D possibly corresponds to TRBD1 (6 bases). The V end was cut by 5 bases, the J end by 0 bases, with 14 bases between. The CDR3 totals 16 residues. Germline values: CDR1 KGHSH, CDR2 LQKENI. The CDR3 here is CASSTSTGFSGNTIYF. CDR3 nucleotides: TGTGCCAGCTCAACTTCTACAGGGTTCTCTGGAAACACCATATATTTT.

V usage is TRBV7-2 and J usage is TRBJ2-1, with TRBD2 matching over 13 bases. J gave up 7 bases and V 6 bases, and 9 bases lay outside the gene matches. This CDR3 region has 16 residues. CDR1 and CDR2 from the germline V gene are SGHTA and FQGNSA. Here the CDR3 reads CASSSGTSGKWNEQFF. CDR3 bases: TGTGCCAGCAGTTCCGGGACTAGCGGGAAATGGAATGAGCAGTTCTTC.

This chain uses TRBV5-4 with TRBJ2-2; a weak D match, TRBD1 (5 bases). Germline assignment: CDR1 SGHNT and CDR2 YYREEE (reference sequence). The CDR3 loop spans 14 amino acids. Trimming removed 5 bases from V and 1 base from J, with 9 bases in between. CDR3 in DNA: TGTGCCAGCAGGTTTGGACAGAACACCGGGGAGCTGTTTTTT. Protein product: CASRFGQNTGELFF.

The V gene is TRBV2, the J gene TRBJ1-6; TRBD1 matches 12 bases. This CDR3 region has 17 residues. From germline, CDR1 is SNHLY and CDR2 FYNNEI. J gave up 7 bases and V 8 bases, and 12 bases lay outside the gene matches. Written as DNA, the CDR3 is TGTGCCAGCCCCGGGACAGGGGGCGCATTCGGAAATTCACCCCTCCACTTT. This translates into CASPGTGGAFGNSPLHF. Drawing the rest from reference TRBV2 and TRBJ1-6, the complete variable domain is EPEVTQTPSHQVTQMGQEVILRCVPISNHLYFYWYRQILGQKVEFLVSFYNNEISEKSEIFDDQFSVERPDGSNFTLKIRSTKLEDSAMYFCASPGTGGAFGNSPLHFGNGTRLTVT.

This chain links TRBV2 with TRBJ2-2; 13 positions match TRBD2. The V gene's germline CDR1 is SNHLY and CDR2 FYNNEI. V dropped 3 bases and J dropped 7; count of bases not matched to a gene: 8. The CDR3 sequence is 17 residues long. DNA for the CDR3: TGTGCCAGCAGTGAGAGTCTAGGGACTAGCGGGGACGGGGAGCTGTTTTTT. Amino acid sequence: CASSESLGTSGDGELFF.

The chain is built from TRBV27 and TRBJ1-5; D uncertain. V lost 3 bases and J lost 4, with 7 bases in between. CDR1 MNHEY and CDR2 SMNVEV come from the germline V gene (reference sequence). The CDR3 has 13 residues. CDR3 in amino acids: CASSFRENQPQHF. CDR3 nucleotides: TGTGCCAGCAGTTTTCGGGAAAATCAGCCCCAGCATTTT.

This chain links TRBV30 with TRBJ1-4; 8 bases line up with TRBD1. In germline, CDR1 is GTSNPN, CDR2 SVGIG (reference sequence). The CDR3 spans 14 residues. After removal of 7 bases from V and 7 bases from J, the junction contained 11 bases not matched to a gene. The CDR3 region is CASPKQGVIEKLFF. The CDR3, as DNA: TGTGCCTCCCCGAAACAGGGGGTTATTGAAAAACTGTTTTTT.

The genes are TRBV11-2 and TRBJ1-1, with D perhaps matching TRBD1 (5 bases). The CDR3 has 10 amino acids. Germline V gene sequence: CDR1 SGHAT, CDR2 FQNNGV. Trimming pared 6 bases from V and 12 bases from J, leaving 11 bases between. In DNA form, the CDR3 reads TGTGCCAGCAGTCAAAGGACACCTTTCTTT. It specifies CASSQRTPFF.

The rearrangement links TRBV5-4 to TRBJ2-3, with D possibly TRBD2 on 6 matching bases. From germline, CDR1 is SGHNT and CDR2 YYREEE (reference sequence). V shed 4 bases and J shed 1 base, with 13 bases lying between them. The CDR3 extends over 15 amino acids. This chain's CDR3 is CASSNRIAGTDTQYF. The CDR3 DNA sequence: TGTGCCAGCAGCAATCGGATAGCGGGCACAGATACGCAGTATTTT.

This clone occurred once. The V and J genes are TRBV6-1 and TRBJ2-5; tentatively, D is TRBD2 (6 bases). V lost 2 bases and J lost 5, with 12 bases in between. Germline CDR1 MNHNS, CDR2 SASEGT. This CDR3 has 14 residues. The CDR3 coding sequence is TGTGCCAGCAGTGAATGGGACTTAGTTGAGACCCAGTACTTC. Its protein product is CASSEWDLVETQYF.

With regard to this clone: Other DNA sequences of this sample code for an identical CDR3. This chain uses TRBV2 with TRBJ2-5; D not resolved. Germline values: CDR1 SNHLY, CDR2 FYNNEI. This CDR3 contains 11 residues. V lost 8 bases, J lost 4 bases, and 8 bases lay in between. CDR3 DNA sequence: TGTGCCAGCTCTACGGGAGAGACCCAGTACTTC. Encoded protein: CASSTGETQYF. Variable domain in full (rest from reference TRBV2 and TRBJ2-5): EPEVTQTPSHQVTQMGQEVILRCVPISNHLYFYWYRQILGQKVEFLVSFYNNEISEKSEIFDDQFSVERPDGSNFTLKIRSTKLEDSAMYFCASSTGETQYFGPGTRLLVL.